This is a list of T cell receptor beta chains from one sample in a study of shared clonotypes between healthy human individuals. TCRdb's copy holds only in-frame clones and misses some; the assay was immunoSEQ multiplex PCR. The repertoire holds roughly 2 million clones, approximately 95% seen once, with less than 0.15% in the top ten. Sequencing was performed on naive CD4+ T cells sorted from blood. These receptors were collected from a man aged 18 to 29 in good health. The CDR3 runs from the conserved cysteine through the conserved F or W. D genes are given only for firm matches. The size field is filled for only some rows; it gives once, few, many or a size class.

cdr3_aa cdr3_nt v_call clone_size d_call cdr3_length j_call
CASRRDRVNTGELFF TGTGCCAGTAGACGAGACAGGGTAAACACCGGGGAGCTGTTTTTT TRBV19 . TRBD1 15 TRBJ2-2
CASSYSVAGGSGEQYF TGTGCCAGCAGTTACTCGGTAGCGGGAGGTTCGGGCGAGCAGTACTTC TRBV6-5 . TRBD2 16 TRBJ2-7
CAWSVLRGGEQYF TGTGCCTGGAGTGTACTTCGCGGGGGAGAGCAGTACTTC TRBV30 . TRBD2 13 TRBJ2-7
CASRWGGNQETQYF TGTGCCAGTCGTTGGGGGGGGAACCAAGAGACCCAGTACTTC TRBV7-2 once TRBD2 14 TRBJ2-5
CASSQDNGQGLREQYF TGCGCCAGCAGCCAAGATAACGGACAGGGGCTTCGCGAGCAGTACTTC TRBV4-1 . TRBD1 16 TRBJ2-7
CASSLSGGRGNEQFF TGTGCCAGCAGCCTCTCTGGCGGGAGGGGGAATGAGCAGTTCTTC TRBV5-4 once TRBD2 15 TRBJ2-1
CAWSAEDTQYF TGTGCCTGGAGTGCGGAGGATACGCAGTATTTT TRBV30 . . 11 TRBJ2-3
CASSIRDSSYEQYF TGTGCCAGCAGTATACGGGACAGCTCCTACGAGCAGTACTTC TRBV2 . TRBD1 14 TRBJ2-7
CASSGQGNYGYTF TGTGCCAGCAGTGGACAGGGAAACTATGGCTACACCTTC TRBV27 . TRBD1 13 TRBJ1-2
CASSLWGYEQYF TGTGCCAGCAGCTTATGGGGCTACGAGCAGTACTTC TRBV11-2 . . 12 TRBJ2-7
CASSWGLAGGTDTQYF TGTGCCAGCAGCTGGGGACTAGCGGGCGGCACAGATACGCAGTATTTT TRBV7-2 . TRBD2 16 TRBJ2-3
CASSFSGSSSYNEQFF TGTGCCAGCAGCTTTAGCGGGTCTTCCTCCTACAATGAGCAGTTCTTC TRBV5-4 . TRBD2 16 TRBJ2-1
CASSPRTISGNTIYF TGTGCCAGTAGTCCGCGTACGATCTCTGGAAACACCATATATTTT TRBV19 . . 15 TRBJ1-3
CASSPGQGSPLHF TGTGCCAGTAGTCCCGGACAGGGGTCACCCCTCCACTTT TRBV19 . TRBD1 13 TRBJ1-6
CASSLRGGETQYF TGTGCCAGCAGCTTGAGGGGTGGGGAGACCCAGTACTTC TRBV5-6 . . 13 TRBJ2-5
CASSERSGLEAFF TGTGCCAGTAGCGAAAGGTCGGGCCTAGAAGCTTTCTTT TRBV19 once . 13 TRBJ1-1
CASSRLNSGLSSTDTQYF TGTGCCAGCAGTCGACTCAATTCGGGACTGAGTAGCACAGATACGCAGTATTTT TRBV25-1 once . 18 TRBJ2-3
CAWSPRLSDTQYF TGTGCCTGGAGCCCCCGGCTGTCGGATACGCAGTATTTT TRBV30 . . 13 TRBJ2-3
CASSPLVFPDNEQFF TGCGCCAGCAGCCCCCTAGTCTTCCCCGACAATGAGCAGTTCTTC TRBV5-1 . . 15 TRBJ2-1
CASSFPNQPQHF TGTGCCAGCAGTTTCCCGAATCAGCCCCAGCATTTT TRBV7-8 . . 12 TRBJ1-5
CASSPGNSPLHF TGTGCCAGCAGTCCAGGGAATTCACCCCTCCACTTT TRBV28 . . 12 TRBJ1-6
CASARKEVNGYTF TGTGCCAGCGCGAGGAAGGAGGTAAATGGCTACACCTTC TRBV6-5 . . 13 TRBJ1-2
CASMRTGSTDTQYF TGTGCCAGCATGCGGACAGGGAGCACAGATACGCAGTATTTT TRBV2 . TRBD1 14 TRBJ2-3
CASNTGLAGIETQYF TGTGCCAGCAATACGGGACTAGCGGGGATAGAGACCCAGTACTTC TRBV2 . TRBD2 15 TRBJ2-5
CASSVHGYEQYF TGTGCCAGCAGTGTACACGGCTACGAGCAGTACTTC TRBV6-1 . . 12 TRBJ2-7
CASSYSGAGETQYF TGTGCCAGCAGTTACTCGGGGGCGGGAGAGACCCAGTACTTC TRBV6-5 . . 14 TRBJ2-5
CASTSWAGGLEGYTF TGTGCCAGCACCTCTTGGGCTGGGGGTTTGGAGGGCTACACCTTC TRBV6-5 . . 15 TRBJ1-2
CASSLYGDTQYF TGCGCCAGCAGCTTGTACGGAGATACGCAGTATTTT TRBV5-1 . . 12 TRBJ2-3
CASSESSLQGARFF TGCGCCAGCAGTGAGTCGTCACTACAGGGAGCGCGGTTCTTC TRBV10-1 . . 14 TRBJ2-1
CASSLGRLSYNEQFF TGTGCCAGCAGCTTAGGGAGACTTTCCTACAATGAGCAGTTCTTC TRBV7-2 . . 15 TRBJ2-1
CASSSGNTGELFF TGTGCCAGTAGTTCCGGAAACACCGGGGAGCTGTTTTTT TRBV19 . . 13 TRBJ2-2
CASREGEGTEAFF TGTGCCAGCCGAGAAGGGGAGGGCACTGAAGCTTTCTTT TRBV2 once . 13 TRBJ1-1
CASSLGPLAGGGYEQYF TGTGCCAGCAGCTTGGGCCCCCTAGCGGGAGGCGGCTACGAGCAGTACTTC TRBV5-4 . TRBD2 17 TRBJ2-7